The present entry profiles one TCR beta chain with its context. No antigen is known for it. This entry belongs to a study of CD8 T cells in ankylosing spondylitis. Regarding the study as a whole: Existing reports had already noted some motif variants in reactive arthritis synovial fluid and blood. Disease-associated clones were CD8+ and fairly uncommon in peripheral blood. From matched ankylosing spondylitis synovial fluid, disease-linked clones were reportedly recovered at significantly enriched levels.

One entry per CDR3 protein, called by TCRdb with MiXCR from the 5' RACE reads. The sample includes 55,000 or so distinct CDR3 sequences, 6.5% to 9% of them seen just once. The V gene's germline CDR1 is SGHTA and CDR2 FQGNSA. CDR3 length: 12 amino acids. The V end lost 2 bases, the J end lost 8 bases, and 10 bases lay between the germline ends. The rearrangement uses TRBV7-2 and TRBJ2-7; TRBD2 might be the D (5 bases). The sample was blood, either unsorted or a sorted T cell fraction (not recorded which). The receptor was isolated from a female donor with ankylosing spondylitis or in good health (not recorded which). The CDR3 coding sequence is TGTGCCAGCAGCTTAACGCGGGTTCAGCAGTACTTC. Translated: CASSLTRVQQYF.